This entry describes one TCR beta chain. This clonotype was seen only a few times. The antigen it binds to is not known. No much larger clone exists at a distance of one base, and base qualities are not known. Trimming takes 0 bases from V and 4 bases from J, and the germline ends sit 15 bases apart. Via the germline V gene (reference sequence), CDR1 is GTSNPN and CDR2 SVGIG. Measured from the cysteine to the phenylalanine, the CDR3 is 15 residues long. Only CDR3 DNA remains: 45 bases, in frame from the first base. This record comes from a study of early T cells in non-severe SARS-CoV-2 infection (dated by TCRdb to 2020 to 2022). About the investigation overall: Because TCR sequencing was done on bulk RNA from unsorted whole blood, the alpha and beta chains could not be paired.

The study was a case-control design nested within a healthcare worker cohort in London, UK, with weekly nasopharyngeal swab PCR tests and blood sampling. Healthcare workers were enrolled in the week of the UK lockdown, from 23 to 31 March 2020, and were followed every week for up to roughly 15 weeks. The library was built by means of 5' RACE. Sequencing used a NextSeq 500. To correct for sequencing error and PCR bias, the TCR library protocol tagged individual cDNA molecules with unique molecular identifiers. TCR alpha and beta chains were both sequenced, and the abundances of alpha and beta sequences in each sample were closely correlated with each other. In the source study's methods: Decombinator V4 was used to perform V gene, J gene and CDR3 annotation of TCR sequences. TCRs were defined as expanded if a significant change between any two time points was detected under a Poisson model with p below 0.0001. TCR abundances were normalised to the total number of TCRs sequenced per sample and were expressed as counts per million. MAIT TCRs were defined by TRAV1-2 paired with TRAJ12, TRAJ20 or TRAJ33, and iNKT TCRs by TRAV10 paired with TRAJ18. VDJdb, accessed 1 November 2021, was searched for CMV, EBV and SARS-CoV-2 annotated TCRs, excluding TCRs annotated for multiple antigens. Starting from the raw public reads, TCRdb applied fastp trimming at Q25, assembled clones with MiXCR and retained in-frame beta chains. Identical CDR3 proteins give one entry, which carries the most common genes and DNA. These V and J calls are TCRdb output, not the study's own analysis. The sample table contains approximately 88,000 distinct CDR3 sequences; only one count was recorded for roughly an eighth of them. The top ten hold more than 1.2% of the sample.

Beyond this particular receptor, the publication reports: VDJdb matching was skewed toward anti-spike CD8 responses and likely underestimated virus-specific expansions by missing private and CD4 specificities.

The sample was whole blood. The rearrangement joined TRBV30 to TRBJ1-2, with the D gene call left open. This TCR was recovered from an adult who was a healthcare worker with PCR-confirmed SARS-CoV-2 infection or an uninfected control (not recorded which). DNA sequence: TGTGCCTGGAGTGTAAGTGGGAGTGGATCCTATGGCTACACCTTC. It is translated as CAWSVSGSGSYGYTF.